This TCR beta chain stems from a study of tumor and adjacent non-tumor tissue in lung cancer. Background on the study: Stage I to III disease affected approximately 11 men and 4 or 5 women aged about 30 to 85. Findings of the study overall: Tumor TCR diversity, when higher, was linked to shorter survival. Tumor tissue had significantly higher TCR diversity than normal lung. Tumor repertoires had a smaller top 100 clone share than normal lung.

The sample holds many counts of this clonotype. Its antigen is not identified. CDR3 length equals 18 residues. V lost 2 bases, J lost 6 bases, and 8 bases stayed unmatched. Germline CDR1 is SNHLY and CDR2 is FYNNEI. The template was RNA from unsorted bulk tissue. TCRbeta libraries were built with three rounds of nested PCR, modified from ARM-PCR. TCRdb ran MiXCR on the multiplex PCR reads and lists one entry per CDR3 protein. Of about 81,000 distinct CDR3 sequences in the sample, 55% to 75% were seen once. The specimen sequenced was lung tumor tissue. This TCR was recovered from a woman aged 35 to 49 with non-small cell lung cancer. This chain uses TRBV2 with TRBJ2-3; 16 bases line up with TRBD2. CDR3 DNA: TGTGCCAGCAGTGAAAGGCCGGGACTAGCGGGAGGGAAGGATACGCAGTATTTT. Residues: CASSERPGLAGGKDTQYF.